This is a list of T cell receptor beta chains from one sample in a study of identical twins. In TCRdb, the 5' RACE reads were re-called with MiXCR into one record per CDR3 protein. The data show a few hundred thousand distinct CDR3 sequences, 7.5% to 10% seen once. These sequences were also reported in another study, on yellow fever vaccine responses in identical twins.

Sequenced material: PBMCs. The source is a young woman in good health. The CDR3 runs from the conserved cysteine through the conserved F or W. Fields, in order: D gene, V gene, J gene, CDR3 protein. A D gene is named only where the DNA matches it firmly.

-,TRBV12-3/TRBV12-4,TRBJ2-7,CASRIVGSYEQYF
TRBD1,TRBV10-1,TRBJ1-1,CASSERTGITEAFF
TRBD1,TRBV2,TRBJ2-2,CASRAGTGDTGELFF
TRBD2,TRBV4-2,TRBJ2-1,CASSQGPRGTSGYNEQFF
-,TRBV12-3/TRBV12-4,TRBJ2-5,CASSILRRAATQYF
-,TRBV20-1,TRBJ2-2,CSARDYFRDTGELFF
-,TRBV11-3,TRBJ2-1,CASSLGGGYYNEQFF
-,TRBV6-1,TRBJ2-3,CASSRGVRGGRGDTQYF
-,TRBV27,TRBJ1-1,CASSPTDRTNTEAFF
TRBD1,TRBV2,TRBJ1-4,CASSVTGGEKLFF
TRBD1,TRBV5-1,TRBJ2-3,CASSYHRQGVGTDTQYF
TRBD1,TRBV11-2,TRBJ2-7,CASSSPRQGVHEQYF
-,TRBV29-1,TRBJ2-1,CSVQRGRGEQFF
-,TRBV7-9,TRBJ1-2,CASSSQTGRDGYTF
TRBD2,TRBV5-1,TRBJ2-7,CASSPAGYEQYF
-,TRBV29-1,TRBJ2-1,CSVDSSPSYNEQFF
TRBD1,TRBV9,TRBJ2-7,CASSPFDRARGYEQYF
TRBD2,TRBV18,TRBJ2-5,CASSPSPTSGKETQYF
-,TRBV15,TRBJ2-7,CATGVGNEQYF
TRBD2,TRBV7-2,TRBJ2-1,CASSFAGLALNEQFF
-,TRBV12-3/TRBV12-4,TRBJ2-5,CASAPPAQETQYF
-,TRBV6-2/TRBV6-3,TRBJ1-1,CASSLLRWGTVNTEAFF
-,TRBV12-3/TRBV12-4,TRBJ2-6,CASSPSLGPGANVLTF
-,TRBV5-6,TRBJ2-1,CASSLGAMPNEQFF
TRBD2,TRBV28,TRBJ2-1,CASTPGLAGAYNEQFF
-,TRBV5-1,TRBJ2-5,CASSLIGGEETQYF
-,TRBV9,TRBJ2-5,CASSDETGARETQYF
TRBD1,TRBV5-1,TRBJ2-7,CASSLRTGEGYEQYF
-,TRBV4-3,TRBJ2-5,CASSWRENELGTQYF
-,TRBV2,TRBJ2-7,CASSAGPRYSYEQYF
-,TRBV12-3/TRBV12-4,TRBJ1-5,CASSFFLGGEGNQPQHF
-,TRBV4-3,TRBJ1-6,CASSQDVAGSPLHF
TRBD1,TRBV9,TRBJ2-3,CASSVDTGTGGGDTQYF
-,TRBV7-2,TRBJ2-7,CASSLGADYYEQYF
-,TRBV29-1,TRBJ1-2,CSVEEELYGYTF
-,TRBV15,TRBJ2-7,CATSRDQAYTYEQYF
TRBD2,TRBV7-2,TRBJ2-3,CASSHLTSGKSDTQYF
-,TRBV11-2,TRBJ2-7,CASSLPPSVSTYEQYF
-,TRBV12-3/TRBV12-4,TRBJ2-2,CASSLTLNTGELFF
TRBD1,TRBV7-8,TRBJ2-5,CASSLGGQGRETQYF
-,TRBV4-2,TRBJ2-7,CASSQEIWGAPYEQYF
-,TRBV20-1,TRBJ1-3,CSANPTLSGNTIYF
TRBD2,TRBV9,TRBJ2-5,CASSGSPGLAGVFETQYF